These 20 T cell receptor beta chains were all obtained from the same sample, sequenced in a study of blood T cell repertoires in COVID-19. The assay was immunoSEQ multiplex PCR, and TCRdb's table has in-frame clones only and misses some. The data contain over 250,000 clones, over 75% of them singletons. Sequenced material: peripheral blood. The receptors stem from a man between 50 and 59 years old with active or convalescent COVID-19.

As DNA, the CDR3 is TGTGCCAGCTCCCAAGGGGTGGGCACTGAAGCTTTCTTT. Its protein product is CASSQGVGTEAFF. The rearrangement joins TRBV5-5 to TRBJ1-1; a weak D match, TRBD1 (5 bases). The CDR3 is made up of 13 amino acids. Deletions cut 7 bases from V and 4 bases from J, with 14 bases between. Germline assignment: CDR1 SGHKS and CDR2 YYEKEE (reference sequence).

The chain links TRBV5-1 to TRBJ1-1; possibly TRBD1 for D (6 bases). V lost 4 bases and J lost 4, with 17 bases in between. Germline lookup yields CDR1 SGHRS and CDR2 YFSETQ. The CDR3 has 15 residues. CDR3 loop: CASSSPVGGSTEAFF. As DNA, the CDR3 is TGCGCCAGCAGCAGCCCGGTAGGGGGAAGCACTGAAGCTTTCTTT.

The J gene is TRBJ2-3, the V gene TRBV5-1; D may be TRBD1 (7 bases). The germline V gene has CDR1 SGHRS and CDR2 YFSETQ. CDR3 length: 16 residues. The V end lost 0 bases, the J end lost 3 bases, and 14 bases lay between the germline ends. CDR3: CASSLAGGGLTDTQYF. As DNA, the CDR3 is TGCGCCAGCAGCTTGGCCGGAGGGGGCCTGACAGATACGCAGTATTTT. The full variable domain, completed using reference TRBV5-1 and TRBJ2-3, is KAGVTQTPRYLIKTRGQQVTLSCSPISGHRSVSWYQQTPGQGLQFLFEYFSETQRNKGNFPGRFSGRQFSNSRSEMNVSTLELGDSALYLCASSLAGGGLTDTQYFGPGTRLTVL.

This chain links TRBV3-1 (or the pseudogene TRBV3-2) with TRBJ2-1, with a weak D call TRBD2 (5 bases). CDR1 is LGHDT, CDR2 YNNKEL, per germline (reference sequence). With 2 bases removed from V and 1 base from J, the gap between germline ends came to 9 bases. This CDR3 is built from 15 residues. CDR3 DNA: TGTGCCAGCAGCCAACCTAGCAGTTCCTACAATGAGCAGTTCTTC. Translated: CASSQPSSSYNEQFF.

The rearrangement links TRBV2 to TRBJ2-2, with 8 nucleotides matching TRBD1. Germline V gene lookup returns CDR1 SNHLY and CDR2 FYNNEI. V was pared by 3 bases and J by 4 bases, with 4 bases of the junction left unmatched. The CDR3 is made up of 15 amino acids. The CDR3 sequence is CASSEQGAGTGELFF. The CDR3 DNA reads TGTGCCAGCAGTGAGCAGGGGGCGGGCACCGGGGAGCTGTTTTTT.

This clone was recorded a few times. The CDR3 here is CASSFAAGVLVETQYF. CDR3 nucleotide sequence: TGTGCCAGCAGCTTCGCAGCGGGGGTCCTTGTGGAGACCCAGTACTTC. This rearrangement joins TRBV11-2 to TRBJ2-5; TRBD2 aligns across 8 bases. The CDR3 runs 16 residues. In germline, CDR1 is SGHAT, CDR2 FQNNGV. V lost 3 bases to trimming and J lost 5 bases; unmatched junction nucleotides: 11.

The chain uses TRBV7-6 and TRBJ2-1; 10 positions agree with TRBD2. Trimming took 6 bases from V and 7 from J; bases not matched to a gene: 12. The V gene's germline CDR1 is SGHVS and CDR2 FNYEAQ. The CDR3 covers 16 residues. This chain's CDR3 is CASSSSAASGSNEQFF. For the CDR3, the DNA is TGTGCCAGCAGTTCCTCAGCGGCTAGCGGGAGTAATGAGCAGTTCTTC.

This chain joins TRBV6-5 and TRBJ2-5; D remains unclear. The CDR3 is 13 amino acids. The V end was cut by 4 bases, the J end by 6 bases, with 12 bases between. The germline V gene encodes CDR1 MNHEY and CDR2 SVGAGI. The CDR3 is CASSFPGAKTQYF. DNA of the CDR3: TGTGCCAGCAGTTTTCCCGGAGCAAAGACCCAGTACTTC.

This sequence joins TRBV28 and TRBJ2-3; 9 bases fit TRBD2. The CDR3 is made up of 15 amino acids. Trimming removed 7 bases from V and 3 bases from J; junction bases left unmatched: 8. Germline-derived CDR1 and CDR2 are MDHEN and SYDVKM. The chain's CDR3 is CASTDGSGSTDTQYF. Here the CDR3 DNA reads TGTGCCAGCACGGATGGTAGCGGGAGTACAGATACGCAGTATTTT.

The genes are TRBV5-6 and TRBJ2-1, with 7 bases matching TRBD2. The CDR3 contains 14 residues. Germline V gene data show CDR1 as SGHDT and CDR2 as YYEEEE. V trimming: 5 bases; J trimming: 9 bases; junction bases outside the gene matches: 11. As DNA, the CDR3 is TGTGCCAGCAGTGCTGCGGGAGTTATTGGTGAGCAGTTCTTC. Its translation is CASSAAGVIGEQFF.

This chain links TRBV7-9 with TRBJ1-6, with 9 nucleotides matching TRBD1. V dropped 3 bases and J dropped 5; count of bases not matched to a gene: 11. The CDR3 sequence is 18 residues long. Germline V gene sequence: CDR1 SEHNR, CDR2 FQNEAQ (reference sequence). Here the CDR3 DNA reads TGTGCCAGCAGCTTTGAGGGACAGGGCAGGATGCATAATTCACCCCTCCACTTT. It translates to CASSFEGQGRMHNSPLHF.

The chain uses TRBV6-6 and TRBJ1-5, with D perhaps TRBD1 (5 bases). V shed 6 bases and J shed 3 bases, with 15 bases lying between them. Germline V gives CDR1 MNHNY, CDR2 SVGAGI (reference sequence). The CDR3 spans 15 residues. The CDR3 DNA sequence: TGTGCCAGCAGCCTACATAGGGGTTTCAATCAGCCCCAGCATTTT. Its translation is CASSLHRGFNQPQHF.

The chain links TRBV7-2 to TRBJ2-2, with TRBD2 as a possible D gene (6 bases). Germline lookup yields CDR1 SGHTA and CDR2 FQGNSA. CDR3 length: 15 residues. V was shortened by 6 bases and J by 7 bases, with 18 bases between the two germline ends. The CDR3 sequence is CASRAPGRMGGELFF. The DNA of the CDR3 is TGTGCCAGCAGAGCGCCGGGGAGGATGGGCGGGGAGCTGTTTTTT.

This sequence joins TRBV7-9 and TRBJ2-5; 7 bases agree with TRBD2. Germline V gives CDR1 SEHNR, CDR2 FQNEAQ (reference sequence). The length of the CDR3 is 15 residues. V was pared by 1 base and J by 2 bases, with 4 bases of the junction left unmatched. DNA for the CDR3: TGTGCCAGCAGCTTAGTGGCAGCGGGGCAAGAGACCCAGTACTTC. This gives the protein CASSLVAAGQETQYF.

This chain links TRBV6-5 with TRBJ1-2; D may be TRBD1 (6 bases). Germline CDR1 and CDR2: MNHEY and SVGAGI. This CDR3 region has 15 residues. Trimming pared 2 bases from V and 7 bases from J, leaving 17 bases between. CDR3 residues: CASSYDGQFGAGYTF. Written as DNA, the CDR3 is TGTGCCAGCAGTTACGACGGACAGTTCGGAGCTGGCTACACCTTC.

The CDR3 reads CSASVASGRAREQFF. CDR3 in DNA: TGCAGTGCTAGTGTAGCTAGCGGGAGGGCCCGAGAGCAGTTCTTC. The chain carries TRBV20-1 and TRBJ2-1; 12 positions match TRBD2. This CDR3 is built from 15 residues. V was pared by 3 bases and J by 10 bases, with 10 bases of the junction left unmatched. The germline V gene encodes CDR1 DFQATT and CDR2 SNEGSKA (reference sequence).

This clone was observed once. The chain uses TRBV11-2 and TRBJ2-7; perhaps TRBD1 as D (6 bases). CDR1 is SGHAT and CDR2 is FQNNGV in the germline V gene. This CDR3 contains 14 residues. V dropped 5 bases and J dropped 2 bases, with 13 bases sitting between them. In DNA form, the CDR3 reads TGTGCCAGCAGCCCAGGGGTAGGTCCCTACGAGCAGTACTTC. This codes for CASSPGVGPYEQYF.

This rearrangement joins TRBV3-1 (or the pseudogene TRBV3-2) to TRBJ1-3; 7 positions agree with TRBD1. Germline CDR1 reads LGHDT; CDR2 reads YNNKEL (reference sequence). The V segment lost 4 bases and the J segment 1 base; nucleotides outside the gene matches: 10. The CDR3 consists of 17 residues. CDR3 sequence reads: CASSPTGIRGSGNTIYF. CDR3 sequence (DNA): TGTGCCAGCAGCCCGACAGGGATAAGAGGGTCTGGAAACACCATATATTTT.

The rearrangement links TRBV3-1 (or the pseudogene TRBV3-2) to TRBJ2-7; a weak D match, TRBD1 (6 bases). The CDR3 totals 13 residues. The V gene lost 1 base and the J gene lost 6 bases, with 10 bases spanning the gap. Germline V lookup: CDR1 LGHDT, CDR2 YNNKEL (reference sequence). CDR3: CASSQGSGVEQYF. DNA of the CDR3: TGTGCCAGCAGCCAAGGCTCAGGGGTCGAGCAGTACTTC.

This clone was detected only once. The genes are TRBV4-2 and TRBJ2-2; D not resolved. Trimming stripped 1 base from V and 6 bases from J, with 6 bases between. Germline CDR1 LGHNA, CDR2 YNFKEQ. The CDR3 runs to 13 residues. The CDR3 DNA sequence: TGTGCCAGCAGCCAAGTATTAGCCGGGGAGCTGTTTTTT. Protein sequence: CASSQVLAGELFF.